A selection of T cell receptor beta chains follows, all from one sample in a study of CD8+ T cells in alopecia areata. Using immunoSEQ multiplex PCR, the repertoire was profiled, and TCRdb retains in-frame clones only, with some absent. This sample has 110,000 or so clones, with less than 70% found just once. This material consisted of CD4+ T cells sorted from blood, taken at week 24, from a patient treated with tofacitinib. The receptor source for this set is a human donor with alopecia areata. CDR3s include the opening cysteine and the closing phenylalanine or tryptophan. The order of the fields is J gene, D gene, clone size, CDR3 length, V gene, CDR3 protein, CDR3 DNA. The D gene is left open where the match is weak. Part of the rows lack a size; the others show once, few, many or a class for expanded clones.

>TRBJ1-3|NA|NA|12|TRBV29-1
CSGSSSGNTIYF
TGCAGCGGCAGTAGCTCTGGAAACACCATATATTTT
>TRBJ1-1|NA|NA|13|TRBV19
CASSNLDSVKTFF
TGTGCCAGTAGTAACCTGGACAGCGTCAAGACTTTCTTT
>TRBJ1-2|NA|NA|14|TRBV30
CAWSPTALGYGYTF
TGTGCCTGGAGTCCTACGGCGTTGGGCTATGGCTACACCTTC
>TRBJ1-2|NA|NA|16|TRBV9
CASSVGEGRKYYGYTF
TGTGCCAGCAGCGTAGGAGAGGGTCGGAAGTACTATGGCTACACCTTC
>TRBJ1-1|TRBD1|many|16|TRBV4-3
CASSQGQTGVNTEAFF
TGCGCCAGCAGCCAGGGCCAGACAGGGGTCAACACTGAAGCTTTCTTT
>TRBJ2-7|NA|NA|15|TRBV6-5
CASSFDWTAAGEQYF
TGTGCCAGCAGTTTCGATTGGACAGCAGCTGGCGAGCAGTACTTC
>TRBJ2-3|TRBD1|NA|12|TRBV29-1
CSVDRGLDTQYF
TGCAGCGTTGACAGGGGGCTAGATACGCAGTATTTT
>TRBJ2-5|TRBD2|once|17|TRBV14
CASSQGLLAGTQETQYF
TGTGCCAGCAGCCAAGGGTTACTAGCGGGGACCCAAGAGACCCAGTACTTC
>TRBJ1-1|NA|NA|12|TRBV5-1
CASSPTGTEAFF
TGCGCCAGCAGCCCGACGGGCACTGAAGCTTTCTTT
>TRBJ1-2|TRBD1|NA|15|TRBV29-1
CSVEPGTGGGYGYTF
TGCAGCGTTGAACCCGGGACAGGGGGAGGTTATGGCTACACCTTC
>TRBJ2-3|NA|NA|17|TRBV18
CASSQAGGPSTADTQYF
TGTGCCAGCTCACAGGCCGGGGGGCCTTCGACTGCAGATACGCAGTATTTT
>TRBJ2-5|NA|few|12|TRBV2
CASRDRLGTQYF
TGTGCCAGCAGGGACAGATTGGGGACCCAGTACTTC
>TRBJ2-5|NA|NA|16|TRBV4-1
CASSRFSDSLQETQYF
TGCGCCAGCAGCCGGTTTTCGGACAGCCTCCAAGAGACCCAGTACTTC
>TRBJ2-5|NA|NA|12|TRBV6-5
CAAAGQGRTQYF
TGTGCCGCGGCGGGGCAGGGTAGAACCCAGTACTTC
>TRBJ1-5|NA|NA|13|TRBV30
CAWSARSNQPQHF
TGTGCCTGGAGTGCCAGGAGCAATCAGCCCCAGCATTTT
>TRBJ2-5|TRBD1|few|15|TRBV27
CASSSGTGSAETQYF
TGTGCCAGCAGTTCCGGGACAGGAAGTGCCGAGACCCAGTACTTC
>TRBJ1-6|NA|NA|17|TRBV4-3
CASSQETGTLYNSPLHF
TGCGCCAGCAGCCAAGAGACGGGGACCCTCTATAATTCACCCCTCCACTTT
>TRBJ1-2|NA|NA|14|TRBV30
CAWSVHQGMYGYTF
TGTGCCTGGAGTGTACACCAGGGGATGTATGGCTACACCTTC
>TRBJ2-6|NA|NA|16|TRBV30
CAWRNYASSGANVLTF
TGTGCCTGGCGGAACTACGCTAGCTCTGGGGCCAACGTCCTGACTTTC
>TRBJ1-2|TRBD1|few|15|TRBV7-2
CASSQEGTGSWGYTF
TGTGCCAGCAGCCAAGAGGGGACAGGGAGTTGGGGCTACACCTTC
>TRBJ1-1|NA|once|15|TRBV19
CASRQNPARNTEAFF
TGTGCCAGTAGACAGAACCCAGCCCGGAACACTGAAGCTTTCTTT
>TRBJ2-5|NA|few|12|TRBV6-5
CASSLGQGVQYF
TGTGCCAGCAGTCTGGGACAAGGGGTCCAGTACTTC
>TRBJ2-1|TRBD1|once|14|TRBV2
CASSEVRQGGEQFF
TGTGCCAGCAGTGAAGTCCGACAGGGCGGTGAGCAGTTCTTC
>TRBJ1-1|NA|few|17|TRBV30
CAWRGKGGIKLNTEAFF
TGTGCCTGGAGGGGAAAGGGGGGAATAAAACTGAACACTGAAGCTTTCTTT
>TRBJ2-3|NA|NA|14|TRBV30
CAWADGRGTDTQYF
TGTGCCTGGGCGGATGGGCGAGGCACAGATACGCAGTATTTT
>TRBJ1-6|NA|NA|12|TRBV29-1
CSVRDFNSPLHF
TGCAGCGTTCGGGACTTTAATTCACCCCTCCACTTT
>TRBJ2-5|NA|few|13|TRBV5-1
CASSTQGGETQYF
TGCGCCAGCAGCACTCAGGGAGGAGAGACCCAGTACTTC
>TRBJ1-1|NA|NA|15|TRBV15
CATSRGSYGNTEAFF
TGTGCCACCAGCAGAGGGTCTTATGGGAACACTGAAGCTTTCTTT
>TRBJ1-6|NA|once|14|TRBV29-1
CSVQIGSTYSPLHF
TGCAGCGTCCAAATAGGGTCCACCTATTCACCCCTCCACTTT
>TRBJ1-1|NA|NA|12|TRBV5-1
CASSFRGPEAFF
TGCGCCAGCAGCTTCAGGGGTCCCGAAGCTTTCTTT
>TRBJ2-7|NA|few|13|TRBV4-3
CASSQVTGNEQYF
TGCGCCAGCAGCCAAGTGACAGGTAACGAGCAGTACTTC